These T cell receptor beta chains were read from a single sample in a study of control samples from healthy donors and cancer patients. The assay was immunoSEQ multiplex PCR, and TCRdb's table has in-frame clones only and misses some. The sample comprises some 210,000 clones, about 90% of which are singletons, and approximately 1.8% rests with the top ten. Sequencing input: blood. The receptors here all came from a man younger than 40 in good health. Each CDR3 is given with its conserved first and last residue. The D gene is left open where the match is weak. Only part of the rows carry a size: once, few, many, or a class if the clone is expanded.

d_gene	abundance	v_gene	j_gene	CDR3nt	CDR3aa
NA	NA	TRBV11-2	TRBJ2-7	TGTGCCAGCAGTCCTGGAAGCTCCTACGAGCAGTACTTC	CASSPGSSYEQYF
NA	NA	TRBV7-8	TRBJ1-6	TGTGCCAGCAGCTTAGCGCCCTATAATTCACCCCTCCACTTT	CASSLAPYNSPLHF
NA	once	TRBV19	TRBJ1-2	TGTGCCAGTAGTCGGCAGGGGAAGTATGGCTACACCTTC	CASSRQGKYGYTF
NA	NA	TRBV6-1	TRBJ1-4	TGTGCCAGCAGTGACGCCTCAACTAATGAAAAACTGTTTTTT	CASSDASTNEKLFF
NA	NA	TRBV5-1	TRBJ1-6	TGCGCCAGCAGCTTGGGACTATATAATTCACCCCTCCACTTT	CASSLGLYNSPLHF
NA	NA	TRBV20-1	TRBJ1-2	TGCAGTGCCCCCGAAGGCCAAGGCTACACCTTC	CSAPEGQGYTF
NA	NA	TRBV18	TRBJ1-4	TGTGCCAGCTCACCGTGGGCCCAGGGCGTCGCAACTAATGAAAAACTGTTTTTT	CASSPWAQGVATNEKLFF
TRBD1	NA	TRBV25-1	TRBJ1-1	TGTGCCAGCAGCGGACAGGAGAACACTGAAGCTTTCTTT	CASSGQENTEAFF
NA	NA	TRBV6-5	TRBJ1-3	TGTGCCAGCAGAGAGCAGGGCTCGGGAAACACCATATATTTT	CASREQGSGNTIYF
NA	NA	TRBV12-3/TRBV12-4	TRBJ2-3	TGTGCCAGCAGTTTATTTGCCACAGATACGCAGTATTTT	CASSLFATDTQYF
NA	NA	TRBV27	TRBJ2-5	TGTGCCAGCAGTTTATCCTGGACTAACCAAGAGACCCAGTACTTC	CASSLSWTNQETQYF
TRBD1	NA	TRBV5-4	TRBJ1-1	TGTGCCAGCAGGTTCGACAGGGGCACTGAAGCTTTCTTT	CASRFDRGTEAFF
NA	NA	TRBV7-2	TRBJ2-7	TGTGCCAGCAGCTCCTATGTATCCTACGAGCAGTACTTC	CASSSYVSYEQYF
NA	NA	TRBV9	TRBJ1-4	TGTGCCAGCAGCTCCGGAGGCGATAATGAAAAACTGTTTTTT	CASSSGGDNEKLFF
TRBD1	NA	TRBV9	TRBJ1-4	TGTGCCAGCAGCGTAGGGGTGGGACAGCCTAATGAAAAACTGTTTTTT	CASSVGVGQPNEKLFF
TRBD1	NA	TRBV4-1	TRBJ1-1	TGCGCCAGCAGCGGAGCCGGGACAGCGAACACTGAAGCTTTCTTT	CASSGAGTANTEAFF
NA	NA	TRBV6-5	TRBJ1-2	TGTGCCAGCAGGGTCTATGGGAACTATGGCTACACCTTC	CASRVYGNYGYTF
NA	NA	TRBV3-1/TRBV3-2	TRBJ2-1	TGTGCCAGCAGCGTCCCGAGCGTTAAGGCGAATGAGCAGTTCTTC	CASSVPSVKANEQFF
NA	NA	TRBV7-8	TRBJ2-1	TGTGCCAGCAGACCATACAGGGGGGGCTACAATGAGCAGTTCTTC	CASRPYRGGYNEQFF
NA	NA	TRBV2	TRBJ2-7	TGTGCCAGCAGTGAATCCAGGGGCTTCTCCTACGAGCAGTACTTC	CASSESRGFSYEQYF
NA	NA	TRBV19	TRBJ2-2	TGTGCCAGTAGTATAGATCTGAGAGGGTCGAACACCGGGGAGCTGTTTTTT	CASSIDLRGSNTGELFF
NA	once	TRBV6-5	TRBJ1-5	TGTGCCAGCAGTTATCAGGGGTCTCAGCCCCAGCATTTT	CASSYQGSQPQHF